The clone carrying this T cell receptor beta chain was picked up many times. Methods used by the authors: Between-group CDR3 differences, defined by clinicopathological status, yielded a distant-metastasis classifier for papillary thyroid cancer. With MiXCR, TCRdb reprocessed the PCR reads. These V and J calls are TCRdb output, not the study's own analysis. This repertoire shows about 20,000 clones, nearly 25% found once; its top ten account for about 6%. Germline loops: CDR1 SGHAT, CDR2 FQNNGV. V lost 5 bases and J lost 4, with 17 bases in between. The CDR3 is made up of 16 amino acids. Thyroid surgery was preceded by no treatment in any patient. The data were obtained in a study of metastatic and nonmetastatic thyroid tumors. Looking at the study overall: The comparison covered peripheral blood and tumor or nodule tissue in malignant and benign thyroid patients.

The chain has TRBV11-2 and TRBJ1-4; D might be TRBD1 (5 bases). Sequencing was performed on tumor tissue. The sequence was obtained from a female donor with papillary thyroid cancer or a benign thyroid nodule (not recorded which). Some clones in this sample may be carry-over from other donors' samples. CDR3 protein: CASSPQGAASNEKLFF. The CDR3 DNA sequence: TGTGCCAGCAGCCCCCAGGGTGCGGCGAGTAATGAAAAACTGTTTTTT.